This T cell receptor beta chain was sequenced for a study of blood T cell repertoires in COVID-19. Whole-study context: The study drew acute and convalescent COVID-19 samples from the United States, Italy and Spain.

Germline V gene lookup returns CDR1 SGHTA and CDR2 FQGTGA. J lost 6 bases, V lost 7 bases, and 9 bases had no gene match. The length of the CDR3 is 14 residues. There are a few counts of this clone. Followed longitudinally, the Seattle patients had been enrolled during active infection. The authors' processing: Reference gene primer amplification in the assay estimated nucleated cell counts. Only in-frame clones appear in the TCRdb table, and some are missing; sequencing was by immunoSEQ multiplex PCR. V and J calls and clone size are those listed in that table; D and trimming were worked out from the DNA. The sample records 220,000 or so clones, approximately 78% being singletons.

The sequencing input was peripheral blood. The TCR originated in an elderly woman with COVID-19, enrolled during active disease. The gene calls are TRBV7-3 and TRBJ2-3; 8 bases align to TRBD2. In DNA form, the CDR3 reads TGTGCCAGCACGAGCGGGGGCACGCGGGATACGCAGTATTTT. Its translation is CASTSGGTRDTQYF.